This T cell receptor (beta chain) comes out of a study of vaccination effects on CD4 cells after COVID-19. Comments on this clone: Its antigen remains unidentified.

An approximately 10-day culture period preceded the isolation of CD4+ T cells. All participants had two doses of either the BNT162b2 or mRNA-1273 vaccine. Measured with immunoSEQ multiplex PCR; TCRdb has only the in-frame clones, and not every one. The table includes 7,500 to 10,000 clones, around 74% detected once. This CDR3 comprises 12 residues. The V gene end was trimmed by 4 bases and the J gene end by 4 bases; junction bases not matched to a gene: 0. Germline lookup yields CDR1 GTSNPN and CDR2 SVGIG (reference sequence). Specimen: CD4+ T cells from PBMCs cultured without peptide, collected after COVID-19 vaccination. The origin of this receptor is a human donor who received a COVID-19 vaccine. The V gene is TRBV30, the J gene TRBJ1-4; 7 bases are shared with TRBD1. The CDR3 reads CAWNRGNEKLFF. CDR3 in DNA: TGTGCCTGGAACAGGGGTAATGAAAAACTGTTTTTT.